This TCR beta chain originates from a study of identifying expanded T cells in peripheral blood. Study results and caveats: Technical replicates showed around 1.2 changed clones; two weeks approximately 16; four weeks 19.

CDR1 SGHAT and CDR2 FQNNGV come from the germline V gene. Deletions cut 5 bases from V and 1 base from J, with 11 bases between. The CDR3 length is 14 residues. As to this clone: What it binds is not known.

Measured with immunoSEQ multiplex PCR; TCRdb has only the in-frame clones, and not every one. Here the sample spans 120,000 or so clones, about four fifths being singletons. The sample comprised blood. This TCR was recovered from a person aged 18 to 70 in good health. V usage is TRBV11-2 and J usage is TRBJ1-2, with D unclear. The CDR3 DNA sequence: TGTGCCAGCAGCCCCGGGAGTGGTAACTATGGCTACACCTTC. Protein: CASSPGSGNYGYTF.